A selection of T cell receptor beta chains follows, all from one sample in a study of T cells in localized non-small cell lung cancer. Only in-frame clones appear in the TCRdb table, and some are missing; sequencing was by immunoSEQ multiplex PCR. The sample has about 3,700 clones, 20% to 25% seen once. The sequencing here drew on lung tumor tissue, taken before any cancer treatment. These receptors all stem from a woman aged 35-70 years with stage I lung adenocarcinoma. The CDR3 runs from the conserved cysteine through the conserved F or W. A D gene is named only where the DNA matches it firmly. Some rows mark clone size as missing; the rest say once, few, many or name a class of expanded clone.

>TRBV6-8|.|medium-sized|TRBJ1-2
TGTGCCATCAGTGTCAGTCCGAACTATGGCTACACCTTC
CAISVSPNYGYTF
>TRBV10-3|TRBD2|.|TRBJ2-5
TGTGCCATCAGTAAAGGGACTAGCGGGGGGGCCCTGGAGACCCAGTACTTC
CAISKGTSGGALETQYF
>TRBV11-3|TRBD1|few|TRBJ2-7
TGTGCCAGCAGTACCAATAGTGGGACAGGGTACGAGCAGTACTTC
CASSTNSGTGYEQYF
>TRBV11-3|TRBD2|medium-sized|TRBJ2-1
TGTGCCAGCAGCTTAGGTGGGACTAGCAGCCGCAATGAGCAGTTCTTC
CASSLGGTSSRNEQFF
>TRBV6-8|.|medium-sized|TRBJ1-1
TGTGCCAGCAGGCGGGACATGAACACTGAAGCTTTCTTT
CASRRDMNTEAFF
>TRBV30|TRBD1|few|TRBJ2-5
TGTGCCTGGATTCCGGGACAGGGTATGAGGGAGACCCAGTACTTC
CAWIPGQGMRETQYF
>TRBV29-1|TRBD1|.|TRBJ2-7
TGCAGCGCCGTTGATTCCGGGACAGGAATTACGAGACAGTACTTC
CSAVDSGTGITRQYF
>TRBV6-8|.|.|TRBJ1-6
TGTGCCAGCAGTTTGGGTTATCCACCCCTCCACTTT
CASSLGYPPLHF
>TRBV30|.|few|TRBJ1-1
TGTGCCTGGAGTGTATCTAGGGAAGGTCACCCTGAAGCTTTCTTT
CAWSVSREGHPEAFF
>TRBV11-3|.|.|TRBJ2-6
TGTGCCAGCAGCTTGTTGGCAGGGAGTAGCTCTGGGGCCAACGTCCTGACTTTC
CASSLLAGSSSGANVLTF
>TRBV19|.|large|TRBJ1-5
TGTGCCAGTAGGGGACGAACCAGCAATCAGCCCCAGCATTTT
CASRGRTSNQPQHF
>TRBV1|.|few|TRBJ2-5
TGCGCCAGCAGCCTACGTTCTAGGGCGGGCGGAGAGACCCAGTACTTC
CASSLRSRAGGETQYF
>TRBV11-3|.|.|TRBJ2-3
TGTGCCAGCAGCCCGCGCCTCCAGCGTCGCACAGATACGCAGTATTTT
CASSPRLQRRTDTQYF
>TRBV6-8|.|.|TRBJ2-7
TGTGCCAGCAGAGCGACCATCCAAGACGAGCAGTACTTC
CASRATIQDEQYF
>TRBV15|TRBD2|.|TRBJ2-3
TGTGCCACCAGCAGGGTTAGCGGGGGAACAGATACGCAGTATTTT
CATSRVSGGTDTQYF
>TRBV19|.|.|TRBJ2-3
TGTGCCAGTACGGACCGCCCTGGCCGGACCTCGGATACGCAGTATTTT
CASTDRPGRTSDTQYF
>TRBV6-8|TRBD2|few|TRBJ2-1
TGTGCCATAAGCCCCTGGACTAGCGGGGGCAATGAGCAGTTCTTC
CAISPWTSGGNEQFF
>TRBV11-3|TRBD1|.|TRBJ1-3
TGTGCCAGCAGCTCGCTGCGGGACAGGGGAAACACCATATATTTT
CASSSLRDRGNTIYF
>TRBV19|.|.|TRBJ2-7
TGTGCCAGTAGTTTCGCCCAAAGATACGAGCAGTACTTC
CASSFAQRYEQYF
>TRBV11-3|.|.|TRBJ2-2
TGTGCCAGCAGCTTAGGGCTGGGGGACACCGGGGAGCTGTTTTTT
CASSLGLGDTGELFF
>TRBV30|TRBD2|.|TRBJ2-4
TGTGCCTGGAGTGATGCGGGGGGAGATGCCAAAAACATTCAGTACTTC
CAWSDAGGDAKNIQYF
>TRBV30|.|.|TRBJ1-5
TGTGCCTGGAGTGTAAGGGGTGCGGGCAGTTTAAGGGGCAATCAGCCCCAGCATTTT
CAWSVRGAGSLRGNQPQHF
>TRBV19|.|.|TRBJ1-6
TGTGCCAGTAGTGCCGGGACATCGTCACCCCTCCACTTT
CASSAGTSSPLHF
>TRBV6-7|.|.|TRBJ1-1
TGTGCCAGCACTCAGGGAACTGAAGCTTTCTTT
CASTQGTEAFF
>TRBV30|.|.|TRBJ1-5
TGTGCCTGGACTCTGGGGGATCAGCCCCAGCATTTT
CAWTLGDQPQHF
>TRBV11-3|TRBD2|medium-sized|TRBJ2-3
TGTGCCAGCAGCCTCCCTCCCCAGCGGGAAGATACGCAGTATTTT
CASSLPPQREDTQYF
>TRBV5-1|.|.|TRBJ1-1
TGCGCCAGCAGCGTGATGGCGACGGGCGGCACTGAAGCTTTCTTT
CASSVMATGGTEAFF
>TRBV5-1|TRBD1|.|TRBJ1-6
TGCGCCAGCAGCTTTGCACAGGGGGGTTCACCCCTCCACTTT
CASSFAQGGSPLHF
>TRBV4-1|TRBD2|few|TRBJ2-3
TGCGCCAGCAGCCGCAATAGCGGGGGAGGTACAGATACGCAGTATTTT
CASSRNSGGGTDTQYF
>TRBV29-1|TRBD1|.|TRBJ1-5
TGCAGCGTTTCAGGACAGGGAAGTCAGCCCCAGCATTTT
CSVSGQGSQPQHF
>TRBV15|TRBD2|.|TRBJ2-1
TGTGCCACCAGCAGAGCTAGCGGGGGGGCAGTTGAGCAGTTCTTC
CATSRASGGAVEQFF
>TRBV29-1|TRBD1|.|TRBJ1-1
TGCAGCGTTCAGGGGGCTGACACTGAAGCTTTCTTT
CSVQGADTEAFF
>TRBV19|.|.|TRBJ2-1
TGTGCCAGTAGTATGACTACCTCATCCCAGCTTTACAATGAGCAGTTCTTC
CASSMTTSSQLYNEQFF
>TRBV6-8|.|medium-sized|TRBJ1-1
TGTGCCAGCAGTTACTCGAGTGTGGATATGAGTACTGAAGCTTTCTTT
CASSYSSVDMSTEAFF
>TRBV28|.|.|TRBJ1-2
TGTGCCAGCAGGGAGACGCGCTATGGCTACACCTTC
CASRETRYGYTF
>TRBV10-2|.|once|TRBJ1-6
TGCGCCAGCAGTGAGTCAGGAGGAACGCTCCACTTT
CASSESGGTLHF
>TRBV11-3|TRBD1|medium-sized|TRBJ1-1
TGTGCCAGCAGCTTTGACAGGGTGAACACTGAAGCTTTCTTT
CASSFDRVNTEAFF
>TRBV5-2|.|few|TRBJ1-4
TGTGCCAGCAGACGGACAGGGCCTGAAAAACTGTTTTTT
CASRRTGPEKLFF
>TRBV28|.|.|TRBJ2-7
TGTGCCAGCAAACCGGGAACCCGCGAGCAGTACTTC
CASKPGTREQYF
>TRBV11-3|.|.|TRBJ2-5
TGTGCCAGCAGCCGGAGAGCCTCAGGAGAGACCCAGTACTTC
CASSRRASGETQYF
>TRBV14|.|.|TRBJ1-1
TGTGCCAGCAGCCGACGGGCCCCGGGAACTGAAGCTTTCTTT
CASSRRAPGTEAFF
>TRBV11-3|TRBD1|medium-sized|TRBJ1-1
TGTGCCAGCCTCCTAGGGCAGGGGGCGCAGACTGAAGCTTTCTTT
CASLLGQGAQTEAFF
>TRBV21-1|.|few|TRBJ2-1
TGTGCCAGCAGCCCGGCAGACAATGAGCAGTTCTTC
CASSPADNEQFF
>TRBV18|.|.|TRBJ2-7
TGTGCCAGCTCACCATACAGCTACGAGCAGTACTTC
CASSPYSYEQYF
>TRBV14|.|medium-sized|TRBJ1-1
TGTGCCAGCAGCCATACAAGGGAAGCTTTCTTT
CASSHTREAFF
>TRBV9|.|few|TRBJ2-3
TGTGCCAGCAGTGGGACCGCCTGGGGAGATACGCAGTATTTT
CASSGTAWGDTQYF
>TRBV11-3|.|few|TRBJ1-5
TGTGCCAGCAGCCCCGACCGGCAGGGCGGGCGAAGCAATCAGCCCCAGCATTTT
CASSPDRQGGRSNQPQHF
>TRBV6-8|TRBD1|few|TRBJ2-6
TGTGCCAGCAGTGGGACAGGGGGACCCTCTGGGGCCAACGTCCTGACTTTC
CASSGTGGPSGANVLTF
>TRBV5-1|.|.|TRBJ1-3
TGCGCCAGCAGCTTGGGGGGAGATATCCTCTCTGGAAACACCATATATTTT
CASSLGGDILSGNTIYF
>TRBV5-1|TRBD1|few|TRBJ1-4
TGCGCCAGCAGTTGGGCAGGGGGCGATGAAAAACTGTTTTTT
CASSWAGGDEKLFF
>TRBV11-3|.|.|TRBJ2-5
TGTGCCAGCAGCTCTTCCAGAATCCAAGAGACCCAGTACTTC
CASSSSRIQETQYF
>TRBV30|.|.|TRBJ2-2
TGTGCCTGGAGCCGACCCTACCTAGGGACCGGGGAGCTGTTTTTT
CAWSRPYLGTGELFF
>TRBV6-8|.|.|TRBJ1-5
TGTGCCATCAGTTCCCAGGGGAGCAATCAGCCCCAGCATTTT
CAISSQGSNQPQHF